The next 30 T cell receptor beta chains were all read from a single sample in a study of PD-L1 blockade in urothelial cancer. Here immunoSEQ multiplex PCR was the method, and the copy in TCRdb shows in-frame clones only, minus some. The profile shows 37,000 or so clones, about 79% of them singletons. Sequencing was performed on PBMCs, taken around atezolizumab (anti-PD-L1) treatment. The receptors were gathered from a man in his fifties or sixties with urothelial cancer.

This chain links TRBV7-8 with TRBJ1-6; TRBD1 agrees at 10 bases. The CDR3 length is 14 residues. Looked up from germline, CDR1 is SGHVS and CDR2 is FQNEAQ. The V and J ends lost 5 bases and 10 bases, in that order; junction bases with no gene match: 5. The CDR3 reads CASSLRDRGSPLHF. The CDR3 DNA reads TGTGCCAGCAGCCTCCGGGACAGGGGCTCACCCCTCCACTTT. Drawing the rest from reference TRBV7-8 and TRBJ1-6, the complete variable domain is GAGVSQSPRYKVAKRGQDVALRCDPISGHVSLFWYQQALGQGPEFLTYFQNEAQLDKSGLPSDRFFAERPEGSVSTLKIQRTQQEDSAVYLCASSLRDRGSPLHFGNGTRLTVT.

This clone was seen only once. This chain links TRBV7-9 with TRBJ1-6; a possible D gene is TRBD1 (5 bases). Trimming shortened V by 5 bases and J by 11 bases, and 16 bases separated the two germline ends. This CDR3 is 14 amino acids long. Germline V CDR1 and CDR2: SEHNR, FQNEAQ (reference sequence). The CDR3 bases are TGTGCCAGCAGCGGGGGGGTTACAGGACCACCCCTCCACTTT. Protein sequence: CASSGGVTGPPLHF.

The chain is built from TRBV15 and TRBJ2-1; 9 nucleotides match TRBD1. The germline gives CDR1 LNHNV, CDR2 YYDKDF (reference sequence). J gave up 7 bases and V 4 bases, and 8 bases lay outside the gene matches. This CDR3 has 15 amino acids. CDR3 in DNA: TGTGCCACCAGCACCGGGACAGGGAAATCGAATGAGCAGTTCTTC. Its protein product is CATSTGTGKSNEQFF.

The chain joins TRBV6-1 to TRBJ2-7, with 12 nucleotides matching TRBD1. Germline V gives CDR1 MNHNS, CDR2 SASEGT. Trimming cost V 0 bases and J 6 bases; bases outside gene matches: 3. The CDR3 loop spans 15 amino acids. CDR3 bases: TGTGCCAGCAGTGAAGCGGGGACAGGGGGCTTCGAGCAGTACTTC. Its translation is CASSEAGTGGFEQYF.

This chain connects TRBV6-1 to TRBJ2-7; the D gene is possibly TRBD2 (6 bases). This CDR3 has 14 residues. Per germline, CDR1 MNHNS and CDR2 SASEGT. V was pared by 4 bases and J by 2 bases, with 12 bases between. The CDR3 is CASSVPGVTYEQYF. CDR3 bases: TGTGCCAGCAGTGTCCCGGGGGTGACCTACGAGCAGTACTTC.

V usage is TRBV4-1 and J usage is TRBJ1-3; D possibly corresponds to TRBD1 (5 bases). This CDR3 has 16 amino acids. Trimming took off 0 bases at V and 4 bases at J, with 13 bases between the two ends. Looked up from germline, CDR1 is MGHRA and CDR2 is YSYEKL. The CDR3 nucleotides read TGCGCCAGCAGCCAAGAAAGTCAGGGTTCGGGAAACACCATATATTTT. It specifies CASSQESQGSGNTIYF.

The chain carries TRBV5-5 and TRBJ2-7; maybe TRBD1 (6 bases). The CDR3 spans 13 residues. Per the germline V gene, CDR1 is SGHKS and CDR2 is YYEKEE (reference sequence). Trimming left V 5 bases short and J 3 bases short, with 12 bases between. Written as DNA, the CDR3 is TGTGCCAGCAGTTCGACAGGATTCTACGAGCAGTACTTC. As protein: CASSSTGFYEQYF.

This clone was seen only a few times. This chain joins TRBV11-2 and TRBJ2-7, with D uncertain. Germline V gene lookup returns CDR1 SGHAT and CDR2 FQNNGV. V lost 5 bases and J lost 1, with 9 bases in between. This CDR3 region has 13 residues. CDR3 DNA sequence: TGTGCCAGCAGCCTAACGCCGTCCTACGAGCAGTACTTC. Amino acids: CASSLTPSYEQYF.

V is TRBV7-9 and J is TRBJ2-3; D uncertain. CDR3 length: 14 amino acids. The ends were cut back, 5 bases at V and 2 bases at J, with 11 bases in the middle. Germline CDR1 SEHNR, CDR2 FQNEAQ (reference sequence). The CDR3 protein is CASSDLSVTDTQYF. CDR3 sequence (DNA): TGTGCCAGCAGCGACCTAAGCGTCACAGATACGCAGTATTTT. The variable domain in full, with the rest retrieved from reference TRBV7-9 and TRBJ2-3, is DTGVSQNPRHKITKRGQNVTFRCDPISEHNRLYWYRQTLGQGPEFLTYFQNEAQLEKSRLLSDRFSAERPKGSFSTLEIQRTEQGDSAMYLCASSDLSVTDTQYFGPGTRLTVL.

The CDR3 DNA reads TGTGCCAGCAGTGAATGGGGGTTGGGGGGGCCGGCGGGGGTCAGATACGAGCAGTACTTC. Amino acid sequence: CASSEWGLGGPAGVRYEQYF. This chain joins TRBV6-1 and TRBJ2-7, with D tentatively TRBD2 (7 bases). V was shortened by 2 bases and J by 4 bases, with 30 bases between the two germline ends. The CDR3 extends over 20 amino acids. The germline CDR1 and CDR2 sequences are MNHNS and SASEGT.

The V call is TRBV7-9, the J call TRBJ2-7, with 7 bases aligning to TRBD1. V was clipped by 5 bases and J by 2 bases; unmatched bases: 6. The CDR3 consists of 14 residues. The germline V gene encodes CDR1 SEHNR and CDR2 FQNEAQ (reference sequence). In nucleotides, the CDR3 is TGTGCCAGCAGCGCGACAGGGCCAACCTACGAGCAGTACTTC. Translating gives CASSATGPTYEQYF.

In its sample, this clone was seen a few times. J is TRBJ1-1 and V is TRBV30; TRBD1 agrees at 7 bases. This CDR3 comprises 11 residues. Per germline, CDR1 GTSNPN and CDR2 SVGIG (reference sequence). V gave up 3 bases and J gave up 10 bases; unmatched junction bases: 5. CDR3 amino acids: CAWRGGRAAFF. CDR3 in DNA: TGTGCCTGGAGAGGGGGCAGAGCAGCTTTCTTT.

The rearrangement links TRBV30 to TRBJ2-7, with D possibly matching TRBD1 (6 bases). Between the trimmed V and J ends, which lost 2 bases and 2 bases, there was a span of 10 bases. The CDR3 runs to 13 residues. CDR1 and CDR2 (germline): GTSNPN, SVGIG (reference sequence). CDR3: CAWSNRAAYEQYF. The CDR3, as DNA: TGTGCCTGGAGTAACAGGGCAGCCTACGAGCAGTACTTC.

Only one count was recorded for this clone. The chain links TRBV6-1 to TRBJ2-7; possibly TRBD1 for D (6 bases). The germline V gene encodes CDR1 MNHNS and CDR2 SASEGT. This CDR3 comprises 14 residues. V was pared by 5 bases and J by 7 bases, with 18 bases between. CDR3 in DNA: TGTGCCAGCAGTCCTCCAAGGGAAACAGGGGAGCAGTACTTC. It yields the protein CASSPPRETGEQYF.

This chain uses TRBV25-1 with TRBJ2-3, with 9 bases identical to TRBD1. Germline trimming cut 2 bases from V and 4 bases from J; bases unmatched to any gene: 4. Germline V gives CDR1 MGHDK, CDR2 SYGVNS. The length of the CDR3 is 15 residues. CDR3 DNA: TGTGCCAGCAGTGAAGTCGGGGACAGGGCAGATACGCAGTATTTT. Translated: CASSEVGDRADTQYF.

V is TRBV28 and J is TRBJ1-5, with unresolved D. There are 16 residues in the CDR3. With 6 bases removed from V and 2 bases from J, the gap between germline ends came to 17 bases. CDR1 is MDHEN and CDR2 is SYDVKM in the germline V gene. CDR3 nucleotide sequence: TGTGCCAGCAGCGCCTGGGTCGGGGTTGGCAATCAGCCCCAGCATTTT. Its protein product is CASSAWVGVGNQPQHF.

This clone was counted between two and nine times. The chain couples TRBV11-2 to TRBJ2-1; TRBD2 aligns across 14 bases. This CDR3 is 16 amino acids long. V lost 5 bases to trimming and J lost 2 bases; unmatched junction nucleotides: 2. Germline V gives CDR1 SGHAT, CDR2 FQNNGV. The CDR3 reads CASSRLAGGPYNEQFF. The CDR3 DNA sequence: TGTGCCAGCAGCCGACTAGCGGGGGGGCCCTACAATGAGCAGTTCTTC. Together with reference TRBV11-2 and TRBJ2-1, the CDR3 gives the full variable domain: EAGVAQSPRYKIIEKRQSVAFWCNPISGHATLYWYQQILGQGPKLLIQFQNNGVVDDSQLPKDRFSAERLKGVDSTLKIQPAKLEDSAVYLCASSRLAGGPYNEQFFGPGTRLTVL.

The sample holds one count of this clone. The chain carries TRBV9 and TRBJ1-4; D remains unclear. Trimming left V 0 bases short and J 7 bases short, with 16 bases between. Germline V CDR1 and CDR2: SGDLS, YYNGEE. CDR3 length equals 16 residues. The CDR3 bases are TGTGCCAGCAGCGTAGCTGGAACCCCTCGGGGTGAAAAACTGTTTTTT. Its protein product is CASSVAGTPRGEKLFF. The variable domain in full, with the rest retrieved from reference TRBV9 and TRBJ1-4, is DSGVTQTPKHLITATGQRVTLRCSPRSGDLSVYWYQQSLDQGLQFLIQYYNGEERAKGNILERFSAQQFPDLHSELNLSSLELGDSALYFCASSVAGTPRGEKLFFGSGTQLSVL.

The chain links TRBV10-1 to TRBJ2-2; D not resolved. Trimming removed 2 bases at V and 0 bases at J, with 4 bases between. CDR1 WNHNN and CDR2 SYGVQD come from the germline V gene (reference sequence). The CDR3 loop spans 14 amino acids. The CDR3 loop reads CASSENTNTGELFF. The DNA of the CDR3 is TGCGCCAGCAGTGAGAATACGAACACCGGGGAGCTGTTTTTT.

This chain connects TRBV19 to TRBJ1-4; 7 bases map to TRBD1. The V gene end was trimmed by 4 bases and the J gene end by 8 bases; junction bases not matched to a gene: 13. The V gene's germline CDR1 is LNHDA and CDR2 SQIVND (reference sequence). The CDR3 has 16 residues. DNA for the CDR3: TGTGCCAGTAGTAGACGGGCTGACAGGGTAGAAGAAAAACTGTTTTTT. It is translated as CASSRRADRVEEKLFF.

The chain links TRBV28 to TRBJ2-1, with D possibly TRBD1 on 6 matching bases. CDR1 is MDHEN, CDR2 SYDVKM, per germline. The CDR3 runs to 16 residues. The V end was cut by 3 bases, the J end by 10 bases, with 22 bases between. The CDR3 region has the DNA TGTGCCAGCAGTTTGGTGGTCGGGTTGGGGGCCGTCGAGCAGTTCTTC. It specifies CASSLVVGLGAVEQFF.

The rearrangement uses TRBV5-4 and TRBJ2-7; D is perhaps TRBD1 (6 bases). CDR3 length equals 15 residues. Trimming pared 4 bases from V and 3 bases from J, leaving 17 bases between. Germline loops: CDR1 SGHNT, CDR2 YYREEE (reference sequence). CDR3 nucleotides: TGTGCCAGCAGCCACGGACAGTCAAGGGGCTACGAGCAGTACTTC. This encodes CASSHGQSRGYEQYF. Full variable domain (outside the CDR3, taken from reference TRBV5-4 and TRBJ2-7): ETGVTQSPTHLIKTRGQQVTLRCSSQSGHNTVSWYQQALGQGPQFIFQYYREEENGRGNFPPRFSGLQFPNYSSELNVNALELDDSALYLCASSHGQSRGYEQYFGPGTRLTVT.

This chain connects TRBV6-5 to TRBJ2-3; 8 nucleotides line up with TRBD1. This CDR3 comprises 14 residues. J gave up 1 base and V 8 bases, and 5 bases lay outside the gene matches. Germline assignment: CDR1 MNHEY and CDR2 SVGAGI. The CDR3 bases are TGTGCCAGCCGACAGGGGATCGGCACAGATACGCAGTATTTT. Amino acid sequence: CASRQGIGTDTQYF.

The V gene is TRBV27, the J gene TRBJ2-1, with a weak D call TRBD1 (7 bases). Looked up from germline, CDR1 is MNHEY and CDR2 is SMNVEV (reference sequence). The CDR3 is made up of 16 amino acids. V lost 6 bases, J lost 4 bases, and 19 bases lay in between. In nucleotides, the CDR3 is TGTGCCAGCAGACCCCCGGCGGCGGGACAGTACAATGAGCAGTTCTTC. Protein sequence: CASRPPAAGQYNEQFF.

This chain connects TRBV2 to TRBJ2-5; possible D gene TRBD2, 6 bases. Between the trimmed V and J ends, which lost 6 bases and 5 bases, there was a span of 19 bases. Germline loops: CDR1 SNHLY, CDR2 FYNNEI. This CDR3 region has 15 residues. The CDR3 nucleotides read TGTGCCAGCAGACTTCGGGGGACTTTGTCGGAGACCCAGTACTTC. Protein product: CASRLRGTLSETQYF.

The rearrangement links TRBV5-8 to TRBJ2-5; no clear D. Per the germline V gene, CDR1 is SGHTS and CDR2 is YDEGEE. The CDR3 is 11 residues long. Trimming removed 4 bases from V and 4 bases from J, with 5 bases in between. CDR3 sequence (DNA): TGTGCCAGCAGCATCGGAGAGACCCAGTACTTC. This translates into CASSIGETQYF.

The CDR3 DNA follows: TGTGCCAGTAGTATAGTACTAGGCAGCGAAGTCGAGCAGTACTTC. Its translation: CASSIVLGSEVEQYF. The chain joins TRBV19 to TRBJ2-7; perhaps TRBD2 as D (5 bases). The length of the CDR3 is 15 residues. V lost 1 base, J lost 6 bases, and 16 bases lay in between. CDR1 is LNHDA, CDR2 SQIVND, per germline (reference sequence). Complete variable domain (other parts from reference TRBV19 and TRBJ2-7): DGGITQSPKYLFRKEGQNVTLSCEQNLNHDAMYWYRQDPGQGLRLIYYSQIVNDFQKGDIAEGYSVSREKKESFPLTVTSAQKNPTAFYLCASSIVLGSEVEQYFGPGTRLTVT.

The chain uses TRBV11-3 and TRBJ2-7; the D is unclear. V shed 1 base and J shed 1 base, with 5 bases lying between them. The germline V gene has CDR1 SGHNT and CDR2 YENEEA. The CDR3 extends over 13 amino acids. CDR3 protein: CASSLGASYEQYF. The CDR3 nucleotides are TGTGCCAGCAGCTTAGGGGCTTCCTACGAGCAGTACTTC.

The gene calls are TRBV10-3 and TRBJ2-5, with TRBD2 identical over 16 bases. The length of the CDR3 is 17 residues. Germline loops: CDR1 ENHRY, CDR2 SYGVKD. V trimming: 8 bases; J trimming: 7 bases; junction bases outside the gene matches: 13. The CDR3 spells CAISTGQGLAGGWTQYF. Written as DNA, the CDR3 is TGTGCCATCTCCACGGGACAGGGACTAGCGGGGGGGTGGACCCAGTACTTC.

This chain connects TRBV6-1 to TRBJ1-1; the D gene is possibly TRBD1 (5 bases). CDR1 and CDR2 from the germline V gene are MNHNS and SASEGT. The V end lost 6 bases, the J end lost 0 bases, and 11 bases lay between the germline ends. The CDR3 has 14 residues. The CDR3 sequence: CASRQGDMNTEAFF. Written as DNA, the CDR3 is TGTGCCAGCAGGCAAGGGGATATGAACACTGAAGCTTTCTTT.